This T cell receptor beta chain was documented in a study of beta chain features in type 1 diabetes. Expressed TCRB transcripts were sequenced after all isolated RNA was converted to cDNA. Using immunoSEQ multiplex PCR, the repertoire was profiled, and TCRdb retains in-frame clones only, with some absent. The sample includes more than 300,000 clones, 8% to 10% of them seen just once. Whole-study results and caveats: Shorter TCRB CDR3s, moderately but significantly so, marked every one of the four CD4+ subsets in Type 1 diabetes patients. The VDJ junctions of type 1 diabetes patients carried fewer insertions and more deletions.

Germline V lookup: CDR1 LNHDA, CDR2 SQIVND (reference sequence). Trimming pared 3 bases from V and 0 bases from J, leaving 9 bases between. CDR3 length: 15 amino acids. Isolation of CD4+ naive, central memory, regulatory and stem cell-like memory cells was achieved by sorting via CD45RO/CCR7/CD25/CD127/CD95/CD27. In this sample, this clone turned up a few times. Its antigen is as yet unknown. The chain recombines TRBV19 with TRBJ1-3; D is unclear. Sequenced input: central memory CD4+ T cells from blood. The clonotype originates from a man under 40 with type 1 diabetes. For the CDR3, the DNA is TGTGCCAGTAGTATCGAGCGAGACTCTGGAAACACCATATATTTT. Its translation: CASSIERDSGNTIYF. The full variable domain, rest sourced from reference TRBV19 and TRBJ1-3, is DGGITQSPKYLFRKEGQNVTLSCEQNLNHDAMYWYRQDPGQGLRLIYYSQIVNDFQKGDIAEGYSVSREKKESFPLTVTSAQKNPTAFYLCASSIERDSGNTIYFGEGSWLTVV.